These 32 T cell receptor beta chains originate from one sample sequenced in a study of T cell changes during pregnancy in multiple sclerosis. The method was immunoSEQ multiplex PCR; TCRdb's version includes in-frame clones alone and lacks a portion of them. Altogether about 39,000 clones are present, roughly 93% being singletons, with the ten largest covering about 0.38%. The sequencing here drew on CD4+ T cells from peripheral blood mononuclear cells, taken after pregnancy. These TCRs come from a female donor with multiple sclerosis, enrolled in a pregnancy study.

The chain links TRBV20-1 to TRBJ2-7, with D hard to call. This CDR3 has 11 amino acids. CDR1 DFQATT and CDR2 SNEGSKA come from the germline V gene (reference sequence). Trimming took 4 bases from V and 4 from J, leaving 8 bases between them. CDR3 in DNA: TGCAGTGCTACCGACTTGTACGAGCAGTACTTC. Its translation is CSATDLYEQYF.

The rearrangement uses TRBV5-4 and TRBJ2-3; TRBD2 matches at 9 bases. There are 18 residues in the CDR3. After removal of 0 bases from V and 2 bases from J, the junction contained 10 bases not matched to a gene. In germline, CDR1 is SGHNT, CDR2 YYREEE (reference sequence). DNA for the CDR3: TGTGCCAGCAGCTTGGAACGAGGCGGGGGGGTAGACACAGATACGCAGTATTTT. This sequence encodes CASSLERGGGVDTDTQYF.

J is TRBJ1-1 and V is TRBV29-1; no definite D call. The CDR3 has 13 residues. CDR1 and CDR2 from the germline V gene are SQVTM and ANQGSEA. Between the trimmed V and J ends, which lost 7 bases and 0 bases, there was a span of 12 bases. CDR3 sequence: CSAASFMNTEAFF. DNA of the CDR3: TGCAGCGCTGCCAGTTTTATGAACACTGAAGCTTTCTTT.

The rearrangement joins TRBV7-9 to TRBJ2-7; tentative D call: TRBD1 (7 bases). V lost 3 bases to trimming and J lost 3 bases, with 15 bases between them. From germline, CDR1 is SEHNR and CDR2 FQNEAQ (reference sequence). There are 15 residues in the CDR3. CDR3 sequence reads: CASSLAGTVGYEQYF. CDR3 in DNA: TGTGCCAGCAGCTTGGCGGGGACAGTTGGCTACGAGCAGTACTTC.

The chain uses TRBV14 and TRBJ2-1; 11 positions match TRBD2. CDR3 length: 21 residues. V shed 5 bases, J shed 0 bases, and the junction held 18 bases outside the gene matches. From germline, CDR1 is SGHDN and CDR2 FVKESK. The CDR3 bases are TGTGCCAGCAGCTATTCCGGGGCTAGCGGGGGGCTATTGAGCTCCTACAATGAGCAGTTCTTC. As protein: CASSYSGASGGLLSSYNEQFF. Full variable domain (remainder filled in from reference TRBV14 and TRBJ2-1): EAGVTQFPSHSVIEKGQTVTLRCDPISGHDNLYWYRRVMGKEIKFLLHFVKESKQDESGMPNNRFLAERTGGTYSTLKVQPAELEDSGVYFCASSYSGASGGLLSSYNEQFFGPGTRLTVL.

V and J are TRBV2 and TRBJ2-7, with 9 bases aligning to TRBD1. Losses at the gene ends were 2 bases for V and 2 bases for J; bases not matched to a gene: 10. This CDR3 has 17 amino acids. Per germline, CDR1 SNHLY and CDR2 FYNNEI. Here the CDR3 reads CASSELLRDRATYEQYF. The CDR3, as DNA: TGTGCCAGCAGTGAACTACTTCGGGACAGGGCAACCTACGAGCAGTACTTC.

The gene calls are TRBV11-2 and TRBJ2-3; possibly TRBD1 for D (6 bases). The V gene lost 5 bases and the J gene lost 0 bases, with 15 bases spanning the gap. Germline assignment: CDR1 SGHAT and CDR2 FQNNGV. This CDR3 is built from 16 residues. This CDR3 reads CASSHLGQRSTDTQYF. The CDR3 bases are TGTGCCAGCAGCCACCTCGGACAGCGAAGCACAGATACGCAGTATTTT.

The V call is TRBV14, the J call TRBJ1-4; possible D gene TRBD1, 5 bases. The CDR3 length is 17 residues. V was pared by 0 bases and J by 3 bases, with 14 bases between. Germline V lookup: CDR1 SGHDN, CDR2 FVKESK. The DNA of the CDR3 is TGTGCCAGCAGCCAAGAGGCGCGGGGGTCTCCTAATGAAAAACTGTTTTTT. It codes for CASSQEARGSPNEKLFF. Drawing the rest from reference TRBV14 and TRBJ1-4, the complete variable domain is EAGVTQFPSHSVIEKGQTVTLRCDPISGHDNLYWYRRVMGKEIKFLLHFVKESKQDESGMPNNRFLAERTGGTYSTLKVQPAELEDSGVYFCASSQEARGSPNEKLFFGSGTQLSVL.

The rearrangement joins TRBV23-1 to TRBJ2-3; 9 bases align to TRBD2. TRBV23-1 is an open reading frame, and its role is uncertain. The CDR3 contains 17 residues. The V gene end was trimmed by 0 bases and the J gene end by 8 bases; junction bases not matched to a gene: 12. The CDR3 DNA sequence: TGCGCCAGCAGTCAATCCCCGCGGGGGGGCCCCGCTCGTACGCAGTATTTT. Its translation: CASSQSPRGGPARTQYF.

The chain has TRBV6-5 and TRBJ2-7; D is perhaps TRBD1 (6 bases). V was cut by 10 bases and J by 3 bases, with 13 bases left in between. The germline V gene encodes CDR1 MNHEY and CDR2 SVGAGI. This CDR3 contains 12 residues. CDR3 DNA: TGTGCCACAAGGACAGATTACTACGAGCAGTACTTC. Amino acid sequence: CATRTDYYEQYF.

This rearrangement joins TRBV7-9 to TRBJ1-2; 10 nucleotides align to TRBD1. There are 15 residues in the CDR3. V trimming: 2 bases; J trimming: 3 bases; junction bases outside the gene matches: 3. The germline gives CDR1 SEHNR, CDR2 FQNEAQ (reference sequence). The CDR3 DNA is TGTGCCAGCAGCTTACGACAGGGGGCCGACTATGGCTACACCTTC. Its translation: CASSLRQGADYGYTF.

This chain joins TRBV5-4 and TRBJ2-1; TRBD2 matches at 8 bases. The V and J ends lost 0 bases and 4 bases, in that order; junction bases with no gene match: 6. The CDR3 consists of 16 residues. Germline V gene sequence: CDR1 SGHNT, CDR2 YYREEE (reference sequence). For the CDR3, the DNA is TGTGCCAGCAGCTTGGCGGGGCGGGGGGAGTACAATGAGCAGTTCTTC. This codes for CASSLAGRGEYNEQFF.

V gene TRBV9 combines with J gene TRBJ2-3; 15 bases map to TRBD2. Germline V CDR1 and CDR2: SGDLS, YYNGEE. This CDR3 has 17 residues. J gave up 7 bases and V 6 bases, and 12 bases lay outside the gene matches. The CDR3 sequence is CASTPPGTSGGTHTQYF. The CDR3 DNA follows: TGTGCCAGCACACCCCCCGGGACTAGCGGGGGGACGCATACGCAGTATTTT.

This chain uses TRBV6-5 with TRBJ2-7; 9 bases match TRBD2. The CDR3 contains 15 residues. The V segment lost 4 bases and the J segment 2 bases; nucleotides outside the gene matches: 6. Germline V CDR1 and CDR2: MNHEY, SVGAGI. The CDR3 region has the DNA TGTGCCAGCAGTTCGGGACTAGCATCAACCTACGAGCAGTACTTC. Residues: CASSSGLASTYEQYF.

This rearrangement joins TRBV5-4 to TRBJ1-1; 7 positions match TRBD1. J was trimmed by 0 bases and V by 4 bases; bases with no gene match: 3. The CDR3 is made up of 14 amino acids. CDR1 is SGHNT, CDR2 YYREEE, per germline (reference sequence). The CDR3 region has the DNA TGTGCCAGCAGCCTCAGGGGGTTGAACACTGAAGCTTTCTTT. Protein: CASSLRGLNTEAFF.

V is TRBV6-5 and J is TRBJ1-2; 8 bases align to TRBD1. V shed 5 bases and J 4 bases; nucleotides not matched to a gene: 3. In germline, CDR1 is MNHEY, CDR2 SVGAGI. The CDR3 totals 13 residues. CDR3: CASSPRGPYGYTF. CDR3 nucleotides: TGTGCCAGCAGTCCCAGGGGGCCCTATGGCTACACCTTC.

This chain connects TRBV5-1 to TRBJ1-6; 12 bases align to TRBD1. CDR3 size: 15 residues. J was trimmed by 11 bases and V by 4 bases; bases with no gene match: 7. CDR1 is SGHRS, CDR2 YFSETQ, per germline. The CDR3 nucleotides are TGCGCCAGCAGCCTCGGGACAGGGGGCATGGCACCCCTCCACTTT. Translation gives CASSLGTGGMAPLHF.

V gene TRBV7-9 combines with J gene TRBJ2-6, with D uncertain. CDR3 size: 16 residues. Trimming shortened V by 1 base and J by 5 bases, and 12 bases separated the two germline ends. Germline CDR1 SEHNR, CDR2 FQNEAQ (reference sequence). The CDR3 sequence: CASSLGQVQRANVLTF. The DNA of the CDR3 is TGTGCCAGCAGCTTAGGGCAGGTGCAACGGGCCAACGTCCTGACTTTC.

The chain uses TRBV28 and TRBJ2-1; D possibly corresponds to TRBD2 (6 bases). The CDR3 loop spans 14 amino acids. CDR1 is MDHEN and CDR2 is SYDVKM in the germline V gene. V was cut by 8 bases and J by 2 bases, with 13 bases left in between. CDR3 region: CASRIPGAYNEQFF. The CDR3 nucleotides are TGTGCCAGCCGAATTCCGGGAGCCTACAATGAGCAGTTCTTC.

The V gene is TRBV6-5, the J gene TRBJ1-2; TRBD1 is a possible D gene (5 bases). The CDR3 runs to 15 residues. Trimming pared 2 bases from V and 6 bases from J, leaving 16 bases between. CDR1 and CDR2 from the germline V gene are MNHEY and SVGAGI. The CDR3 region is CASSYRGRGDHGYTF. CDR3 DNA: TGTGCCAGCAGTTACCGCGGGCGGGGGGACCATGGCTACACCTTC.

CDR3 DNA sequence: TGTGCCAGCAGTGAAGCGAGGGTAGCGGGGTACAATGAGCAGTTCTTC. It specifies CASSEARVAGYNEQFF. The chain joins TRBV6-1 to TRBJ2-1, with 8 nucleotides matching TRBD2. This CDR3 has 16 residues. The J segment lost 4 bases and the V segment lost 0 bases, leaving 5 bases of the junction unmatched. Germline V gives CDR1 MNHNS, CDR2 SASEGT.

CDR3 bases: TGTGCCACCAGCACCCGGGTGCGGAGCTCTGGAAACACCATATATTTT. This sequence encodes CATSTRVRSSGNTIYF. This chain uses TRBV15 with TRBJ1-3; D unresolved. The CDR3 spans 16 residues. The V end lost 4 bases, the J end lost 0 bases, and 13 bases lay between the germline ends. CDR1 and CDR2 from the germline V gene are LNHNV and YYDKDF (reference sequence).

A remark on this clone: This CDR3 fails to terminate in the conserved phenylalanine or tryptophan, so it likely reflects a read error. The CDR3 DNA is TGTGCCTGGAGTGTAAAAATTACCACCGGGGAGCTGTTTCTT. This encodes CAWSVKITTGELFL. The chain has TRBV30 and TRBJ2-2; D gene uncertain. Germline V gene sequence: CDR1 GTSNPN, CDR2 SVGIG (reference sequence). V dropped 0 bases and J dropped 4 bases, with 9 bases sitting between them. There are 14 residues in the CDR3.

A note on this clone: An end of the junction does not agree with germline; a read error may underlie this. The chain uses TRBV7-7 and TRBJ1-1; D may be TRBD1 (5 bases). CDR3 length equals 13 residues. Germline V gives CDR1 SSHAT, CDR2 FNYEAQ (reference sequence). The CDR3 protein is CASSPGLNTEAFF. The CDR3 bases are TGTGCTAGCAGCCCAGGGTTGAACACTGAAGCTTTCTTT.

The rearrangement uses TRBV19 and TRBJ1-4; 7 bases line up with TRBD1. Germline lookup yields CDR1 LNHDA and CDR2 SQIVND (reference sequence). V lost 6 bases, J lost 8 bases, and 9 bases stayed unmatched. The CDR3 is 14 residues long. CDR3 in DNA: TGTGCCAGTAGCCGACAGGGTTTAGGGGAAAAACTGTTTTTT. Translation: CASSRQGLGEKLFF.

V and J are TRBV7-2 and TRBJ2-2; D perhaps matches TRBD1 (7 bases). Per germline, CDR1 SGHTA and CDR2 FQGNSA. Trimming removed 5 bases from V and 7 bases from J, with 14 bases in between. The CDR3 length is 14 residues. The CDR3 DNA reads TGTGCCAGCAGCGCCCGACAGGGAGGCGGGGAGCTGTTTTTT. Its translation: CASSARQGGGELFF.

The chain carries TRBV5-4 and TRBJ2-2, with 10 nucleotides matching TRBD2. V lost 1 base and J lost 4; bases outside the gene matches: 7. CDR3 length: 17 amino acids. Germline lookup yields CDR1 SGHNT and CDR2 YYREEE (reference sequence). This chain's CDR3 is CASSLLAGDWATGELFF. The CDR3, as DNA: TGTGCCAGCAGCTTGCTAGCGGGGGACTGGGCCACCGGGGAGCTGTTTTTT.

The V call is TRBV7-2, the J call TRBJ1-1; 8 nucleotides align to TRBD1. The CDR3 loop spans 14 amino acids. The V and J ends lost 4 bases and 5 bases, in that order; junction bases with no gene match: 6. The V gene's germline CDR1 is SGHTA and CDR2 FQGNSA. The CDR3 nucleotides read TGTGCCAGCAGCTCCTGGACAGGGTTGACTGAAGCTTTCTTT. This encodes CASSSWTGLTEAFF.

The chain recombines TRBV27 with TRBJ1-2; 8 bases map to TRBD1. CDR1 is MNHEY and CDR2 is SMNVEV in the germline V gene (reference sequence). The CDR3 runs to 17 residues. The V segment lost 4 bases and the J segment 6 bases; nucleotides outside the gene matches: 16. For the CDR3, the DNA is TGTGCCAGCAGTTCCCTGACAGGGGACGTCTGGGGAAATGGCTACACCTTC. This gives the protein CASSSLTGDVWGNGYTF.

The V gene is TRBV7-3, the J gene TRBJ2-1; D is perhaps TRBD2 (6 bases). This CDR3 is built from 17 residues. V was clipped by 3 bases and J by 0 bases, with 15 bases between them. The germline V gene has CDR1 SGHTA and CDR2 FQGTGA. Here the CDR3 reads CASSFGIRGGSYNEQFF. DNA for the CDR3: TGTGCCAGCAGCTTTGGCATACGGGGAGGCTCCTACAATGAGCAGTTCTTC.

The chain joins TRBV5-1 to TRBJ2-1; D is perhaps TRBD2 (7 bases). V was cut by 0 bases and J by 1 base, with 17 bases left in between. Germline lookup yields CDR1 SGHRS and CDR2 YFSETQ. The CDR3 loop spans 18 amino acids. In DNA form, the CDR3 reads TGCGCCAGCAGCTTGGGCGGGGGCCCATCCCCGTCCTACAATGAGCAGTTCTTC. Translating gives CASSLGGGPSPSYNEQFF. Full variable domain (rest looked up from reference TRBV5-1 and TRBJ2-1): KAGVTQTPRYLIKTRGQQVTLSCSPISGHRSVSWYQQTPGQGLQFLFEYFSETQRNKGNFPGRFSGRQFSNSRSEMNVSTLELGDSALYLCASSLGGGPSPSYNEQFFGPGTRLTVL.

This clone was detected only once. CDR3 sequence reads: CASSMDRISEQYF. CDR3 nucleotides: TGCGCCAGCAGCATGGACAGGATAAGCGAGCAGTACTTC. The rearrangement links TRBV5-1 to TRBJ2-7, with TRBD1 matching over 7 bases. The V and J ends lost 4 bases and 6 bases, in that order; junction bases with no gene match: 7. Germline CDR1 and CDR2: SGHRS and YFSETQ. CDR3 size: 13 residues.